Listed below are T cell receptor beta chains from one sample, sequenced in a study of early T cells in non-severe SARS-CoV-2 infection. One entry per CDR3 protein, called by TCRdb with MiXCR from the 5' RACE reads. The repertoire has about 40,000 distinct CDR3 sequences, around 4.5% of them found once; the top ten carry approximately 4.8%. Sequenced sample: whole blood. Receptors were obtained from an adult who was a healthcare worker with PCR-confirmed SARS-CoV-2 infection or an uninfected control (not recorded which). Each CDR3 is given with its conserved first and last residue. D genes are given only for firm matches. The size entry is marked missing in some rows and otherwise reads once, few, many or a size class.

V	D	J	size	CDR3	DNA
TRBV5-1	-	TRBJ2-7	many	CASSFGIGFRYEQYF	TGCGCCAGCAGCTTTGGGATTGGATTCCGCTACGAGCAGTACTTC
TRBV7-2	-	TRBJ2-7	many	CASSFQGTSEQYF	TGTGCCAGCAGCTTCCAGGGGACATCCGAGCAGTACTTC
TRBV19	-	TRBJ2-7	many	CASSIGSRRAITSYEQYF	TGTGCCAGTAGTATAGGGTCCCGCCGGGCGATTACTTCCTACGAGCAGTACTTC
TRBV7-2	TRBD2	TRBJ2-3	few	CASSPAPAGATDTQYF	TGTGCCAGCAGCCCCGCCCCAGCGGGGGCAACAGATACGCAGTATTTT
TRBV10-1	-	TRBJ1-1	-	CASSSDKNTEAFF	TGCGCCAGCAGCTCGGACAAGAACACTGAAGCTTTCTTT
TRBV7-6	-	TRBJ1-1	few	CASSEQIMNTEAFF	TGTGCCAGCAGCGAACAGATCATGAACACTGAAGCTTTCTTT
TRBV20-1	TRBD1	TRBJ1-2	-	CSAHRTGKSYGYTF	TGCAGTGCTCATCGGACAGGGAAGAGCTATGGCTACACCTTC
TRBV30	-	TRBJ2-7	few	CAWSLGTYYEQYF	TGTGCCTGGAGTCTCGGGACTTACTACGAGCAGTACTTC
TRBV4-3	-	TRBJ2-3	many	CASSQEGARGTDTQYF	TGCGCCAGCAGCCAAGAGGGGGCTCGCGGCACAGATACGCAGTATTTT
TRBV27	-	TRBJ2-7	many	CASSLSGLPLVQYF	TGTGCCAGCAGTTTATCAGGGCTCCCCCTCGTTCAGTACTTC
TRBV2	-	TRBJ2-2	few	CAGSREGLHTGELFF	TGTGCCGGAAGCCGAGAGGGGCTACACACCGGGGAGCTGTTTTTT
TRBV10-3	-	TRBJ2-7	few	CAISGQSYEQYF	TGTGCCATCAGCGGACAGTCCTACGAGCAGTACTTC
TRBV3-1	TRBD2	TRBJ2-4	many	CASSQDGVAGVYF	TGTGCCAGCAGCCAAGATGGGGTCGCGGGGGTGTACTTC
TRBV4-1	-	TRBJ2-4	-	CASSQLLGRDGNIQYF	TGCGCCAGCAGCCAACTTTTGGGCAGGGACGGAAACATTCAGTACTTC
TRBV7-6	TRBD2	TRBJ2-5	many	CASSSGTSEKETQYF	TGTGCCAGCAGCTCCGGGACTAGCGAGAAAGAGACCCAGTACTTC
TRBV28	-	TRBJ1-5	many	CASRVGFDQPQHF	TGTGCCAGCAGAGTGGGCTTTGATCAGCCCCAGCATTTT
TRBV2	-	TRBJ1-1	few	CASRRDNTEAFF	TGTGCCAGCAGAAGGGATAACACTGAAGCTTTCTTT
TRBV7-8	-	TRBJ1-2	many	CASSLGLFTVGGYTF	TGTGCCAGCAGCTTAGGCTTGTTTACCGTGGGAGGCTACACCTTC
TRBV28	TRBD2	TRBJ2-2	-	CVSSLGLATGELFF	TGTGTCAGCAGTCTGGGACTAGCCACCGGGGAGCTGTTTTTT
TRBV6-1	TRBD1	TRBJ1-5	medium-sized	CASSEPGTGGQPQHF	TGTGCCAGCAGTGAACCTGGGACAGGGGGACAGCCCCAGCATTTT
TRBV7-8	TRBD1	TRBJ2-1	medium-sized	CASSLRGQGAISSYNEQFF	TGTGCCAGCAGCTTACGGGGACAGGGGGCTATCAGCTCCTACAATGAGCAGTTCTTC
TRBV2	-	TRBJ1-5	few	CASSRQVGTNQPQHF	TGTGCCAGCAGTCGACAGGTCGGAACGAATCAGCCCCAGCATTTT
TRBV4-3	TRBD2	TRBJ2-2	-	CASSQDPGGPNTGELFF	TGCGCCAGCAGCCAAGATCCGGGGGGGCCGAACACCGGGGAGCTGTTTTTT
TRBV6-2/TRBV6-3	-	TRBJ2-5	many	CASSKPRTQYF	TGTGCCAGCAGTAAGCCCAGGACCCAGTACTTC
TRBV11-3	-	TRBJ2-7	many	CASSLDGPTGEQYF	TGTGCCAGCAGCTTAGATGGGCCAACTGGCGAGCAGTACTTC
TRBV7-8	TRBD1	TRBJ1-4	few	CASSSGQGGNEKLFF	TGTGCCAGCAGCTCGGGACAGGGAGGCAATGAAAAACTGTTTTTT